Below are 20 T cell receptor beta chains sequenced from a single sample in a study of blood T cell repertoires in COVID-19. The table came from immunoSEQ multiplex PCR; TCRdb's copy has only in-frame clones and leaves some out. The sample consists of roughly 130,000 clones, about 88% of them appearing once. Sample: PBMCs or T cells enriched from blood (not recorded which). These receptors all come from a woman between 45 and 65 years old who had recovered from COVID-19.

DNA for the CDR3: TGCGCCACAAAGTTTACAGGGACGGACTATGGCTACACCTTC. Translating gives CATKFTGTDYGYTF. V is TRBV10-2 and J is TRBJ1-2, with a possible D match to TRBD1 (6 bases). The CDR3 runs to 14 residues. The germline V and J ends were trimmed by 10 bases and 3 bases, with 18 bases remaining between them. CDR1 and CDR2 (germline): WSHSY, SAAADI.

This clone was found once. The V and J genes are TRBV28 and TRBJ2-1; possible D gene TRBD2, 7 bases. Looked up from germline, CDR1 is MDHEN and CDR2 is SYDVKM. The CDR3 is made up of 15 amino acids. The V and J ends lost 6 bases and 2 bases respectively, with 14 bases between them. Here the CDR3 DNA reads TGTGCCAGCAGGGGGGGGCAGGGGACCTACAATGAGCAGTTCTTC. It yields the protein CASRGGQGTYNEQFF.

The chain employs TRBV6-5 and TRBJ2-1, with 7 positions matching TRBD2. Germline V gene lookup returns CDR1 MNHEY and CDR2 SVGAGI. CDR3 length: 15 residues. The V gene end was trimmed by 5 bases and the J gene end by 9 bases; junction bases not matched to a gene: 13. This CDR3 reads CASSKSGASNSEQFF. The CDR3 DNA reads TGTGCCAGCAGTAAAAGCGGGGCCTCTAATAGTGAGCAGTTCTTC.

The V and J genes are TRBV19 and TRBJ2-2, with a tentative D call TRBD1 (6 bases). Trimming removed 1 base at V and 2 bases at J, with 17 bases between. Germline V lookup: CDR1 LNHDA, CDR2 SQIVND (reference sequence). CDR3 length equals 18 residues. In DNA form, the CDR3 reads TGTGCCAGTAGTATAGGACAGGCAACCGCCTCAAACACCGGGGAGCTGTTTTTT. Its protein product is CASSIGQATASNTGELFF.

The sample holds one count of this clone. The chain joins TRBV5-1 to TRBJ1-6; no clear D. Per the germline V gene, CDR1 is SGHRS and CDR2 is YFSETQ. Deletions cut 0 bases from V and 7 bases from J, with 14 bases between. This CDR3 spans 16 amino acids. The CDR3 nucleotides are TGCGCCAGCAGCTTGGATCGGGAAATGAAAAATTCACCCCTCCACTTT. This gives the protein CASSLDREMKNSPLHF.

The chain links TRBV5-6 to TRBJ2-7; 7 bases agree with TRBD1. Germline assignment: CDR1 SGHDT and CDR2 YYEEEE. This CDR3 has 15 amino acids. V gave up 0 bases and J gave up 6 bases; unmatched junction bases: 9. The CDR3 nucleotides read TGTGCCAGCAGCTTGGTTCCACCAGCAGGGGGCGAGCAGTACTTC. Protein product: CASSLVPPAGGEQYF.

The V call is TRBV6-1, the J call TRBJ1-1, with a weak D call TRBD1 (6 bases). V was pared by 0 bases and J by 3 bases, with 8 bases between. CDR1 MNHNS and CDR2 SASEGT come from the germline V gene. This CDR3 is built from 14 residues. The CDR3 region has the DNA TGTGCCAGCAGTGAAGCCGCAGGGGACACTGAAGCTTTCTTT. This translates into CASSEAAGDTEAFF.

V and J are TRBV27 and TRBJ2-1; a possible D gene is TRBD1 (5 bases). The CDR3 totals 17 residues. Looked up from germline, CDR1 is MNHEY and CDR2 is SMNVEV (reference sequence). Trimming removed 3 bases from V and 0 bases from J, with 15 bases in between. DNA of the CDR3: TGTGCCAGCAGTTTGAGTTTGGCAGGGTACTCCTACAATGAGCAGTTCTTC. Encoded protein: CASSLSLAGYSYNEQFF.

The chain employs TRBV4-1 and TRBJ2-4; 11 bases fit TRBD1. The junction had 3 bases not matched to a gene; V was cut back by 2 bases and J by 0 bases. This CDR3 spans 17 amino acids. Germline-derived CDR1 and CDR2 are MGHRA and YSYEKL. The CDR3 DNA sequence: TGCGCCAGCAGCCAACCGGGACAGGGGGGAGCCAAAAACATTCAGTACTTC. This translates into CASSQPGQGGAKNIQYF.

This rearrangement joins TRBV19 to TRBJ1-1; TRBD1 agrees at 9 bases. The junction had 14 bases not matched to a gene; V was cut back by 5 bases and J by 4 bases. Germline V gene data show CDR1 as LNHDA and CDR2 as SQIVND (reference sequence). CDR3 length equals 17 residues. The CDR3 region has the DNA TGTGCCAGTAGTGTAACGACAGGGGGGGTCCGGAGCACTGAAGCTTTCTTT. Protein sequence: CASSVTTGGVRSTEAFF.

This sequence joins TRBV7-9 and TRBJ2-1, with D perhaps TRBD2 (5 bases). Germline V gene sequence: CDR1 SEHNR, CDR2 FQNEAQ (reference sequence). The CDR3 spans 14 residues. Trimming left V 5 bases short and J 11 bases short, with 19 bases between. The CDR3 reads CASSERTSPIKQFF. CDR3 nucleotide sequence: TGTGCCAGCAGCGAACGAACTAGTCCCATTAAGCAGTTCTTC.

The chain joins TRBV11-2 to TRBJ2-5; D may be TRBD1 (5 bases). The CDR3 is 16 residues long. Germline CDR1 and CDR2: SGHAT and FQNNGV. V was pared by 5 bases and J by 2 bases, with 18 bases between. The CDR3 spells CASSPETALYQETQYF. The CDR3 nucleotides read TGTGCCAGCAGCCCAGAGACAGCCCTATATCAAGAGACCCAGTACTTC.

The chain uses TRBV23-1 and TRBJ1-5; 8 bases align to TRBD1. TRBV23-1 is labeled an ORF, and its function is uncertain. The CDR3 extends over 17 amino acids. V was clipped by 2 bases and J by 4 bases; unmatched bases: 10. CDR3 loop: CASSQRPTGVWNQPQHF. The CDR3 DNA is TGCGCCAGCAGTCAACGACCGACAGGGGTTTGGAATCAGCCCCAGCATTTT.

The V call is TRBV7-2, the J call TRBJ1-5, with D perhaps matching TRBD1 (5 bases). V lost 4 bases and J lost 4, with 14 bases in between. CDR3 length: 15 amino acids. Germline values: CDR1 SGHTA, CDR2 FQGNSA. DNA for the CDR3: TGTGCCAGCAGCTCTTTCGACAGACCGAATCAGCCCCAGCATTTT. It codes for CASSSFDRPNQPQHF. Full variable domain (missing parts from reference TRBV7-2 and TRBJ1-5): GAGVSQSPSNKVTEKGKDVELRCDPISGHTALYWYRQSLGQGLEFLIYFQGNSAPDKSGLPSDRFSAERTGGSVSTLTIQRTQQEDSAVYLCASSSFDRPNQPQHFGDGTRLSIL.

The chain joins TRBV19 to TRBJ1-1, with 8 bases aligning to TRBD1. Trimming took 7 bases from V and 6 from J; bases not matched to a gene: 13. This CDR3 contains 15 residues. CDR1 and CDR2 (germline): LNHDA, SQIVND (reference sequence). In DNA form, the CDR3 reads TGTGCCAGTAAACAGGGGGTTTCCTCTAGGTCTGAAGCTTTCTTT. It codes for CASKQGVSSRSEAFF.

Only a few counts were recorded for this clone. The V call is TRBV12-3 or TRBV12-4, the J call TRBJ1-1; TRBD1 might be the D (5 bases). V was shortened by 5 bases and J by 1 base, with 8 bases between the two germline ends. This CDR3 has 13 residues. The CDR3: CASSIDRNTEAFF. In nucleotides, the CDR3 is TGTGCCAGCAGTATTGACAGGAACACTGAAGCTTTCTTT.

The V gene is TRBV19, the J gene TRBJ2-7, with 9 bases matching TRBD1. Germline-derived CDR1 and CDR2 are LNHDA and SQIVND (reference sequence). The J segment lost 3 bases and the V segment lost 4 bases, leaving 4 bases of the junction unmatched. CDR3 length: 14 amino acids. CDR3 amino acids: CASSTGQGGYEQYF. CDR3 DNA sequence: TGTGCCAGTAGTACGGGACAGGGAGGCTACGAGCAGTACTTC.

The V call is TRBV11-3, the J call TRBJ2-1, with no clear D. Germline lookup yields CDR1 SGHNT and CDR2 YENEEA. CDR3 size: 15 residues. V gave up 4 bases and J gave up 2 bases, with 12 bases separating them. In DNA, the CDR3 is TGTGCCAGCAGCTCCCGTTCGAGGCCCTACAATGAGCAGTTCTTC. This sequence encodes CASSSRSRPYNEQFF. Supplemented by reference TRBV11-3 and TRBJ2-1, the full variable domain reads EAGVVQSPRYKIIEKKQPVAFWCNPISGHNTLYWYLQNLGQGPELLIRYENEEAVDDSQLPKDRFSAERLKGVDSTLKIQPAELGDSAVYLCASSSRSRPYNEQFFGPGTRLTVL.

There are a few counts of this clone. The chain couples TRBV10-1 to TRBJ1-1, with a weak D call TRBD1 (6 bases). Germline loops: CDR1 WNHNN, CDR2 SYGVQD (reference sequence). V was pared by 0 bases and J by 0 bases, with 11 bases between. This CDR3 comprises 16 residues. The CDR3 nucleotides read TGCGCCAGCAGTGAGTCGGGACAAACAATGAACACTGAAGCTTTCTTT. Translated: CASSESGQTMNTEAFF.

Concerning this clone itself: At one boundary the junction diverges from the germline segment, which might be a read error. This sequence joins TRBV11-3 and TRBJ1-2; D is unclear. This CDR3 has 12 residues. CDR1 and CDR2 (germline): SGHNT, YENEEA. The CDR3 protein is CGSAQAGYGYTF. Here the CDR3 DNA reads TGTGGCAGCGCCCAGGCGGGGTATGGCTACACCTTC.